This T cell receptor (beta chain) was recovered during a study of CD8+CD57+ T cells in acquired aplastic anemia. Study context: Mean DNA quantity obtained from sorted CD4+ and CD8+ cells was 3 to 3.5 ug. Average CD4+ read depth in healthy donors was 10 million to 12 million reads.

The template used for profiling TCR beta VDJ and CDR3 was genomic DNA. In TCRdb, the reads were re-called with MiXCR into one record per CDR3 protein. Of about 180,000 distinct CDR3 sequences listed, about 47% are singletons. This clonotype was seen many times. This CDR3 comprises 16 residues. Germline lookup yields CDR1 LNHDA and CDR2 SQIVND (reference sequence). After removal of 3 bases from V and 4 bases from J, the junction contained 7 bases not matched to a gene. Sequencing was done on a sample of sorted CD4+, CD8+, or CD8+CD57+ T cells (not recorded which) from PBMCs. The TCR comes from a human donor in good health. The rearrangement links TRBV19 to TRBJ2-5; 11 bases are a match to TRBD2. The CDR3 coding sequence is TGTGCCAGTAGTATTGGGTATCTAGCGGGAGGAGAGACCCAGTACTTC. Encoded protein: CASSIGYLAGGETQYF.